Listed here are 2 T cell receptor beta chains from one sample, sequenced in a study of T cells in Graves' hyperthyroidism and ophthalmopathy. Regions amplified from RNA transcripts were the TCR beta CDR3 regions. HTBI primers drove first-round RT-PCR of the TCR CDR3. TCRdb called the multiplex PCR reads again in MiXCR, with one record for every CDR3 protein. The sample shows approximately 400,000 distinct CDR3 sequences, around 16% of them seen only once. Specimen: blood. The receptors stem from a young woman with Graves' hyperthyroidism.

This clonotype was counted at least ten times. The chain employs TRBV2 and TRBJ1-5; 9 positions match TRBD1. Germline-derived CDR1 and CDR2 are SNHLY and FYNNEI. The CDR3 runs to 15 residues. Trimming cost V 5 bases and J 5 bases; bases outside gene matches: 7. CDR3 amino acids: CASSLKRQGDQPQHF. CDR3 coding DNA: TGTGCCAGCAGTCTTAAGCGACAGGGGGATCAGCCCCAGCATTTT.

In this sample, this clonotype turned up many times. V gene TRBV14 combines with J gene TRBJ2-1; D unclear. Germline CDR1 SGHDN, CDR2 FVKESK. With 1 base removed from V and 5 bases from J, the gap between germline ends came to 3 bases. CDR3 length: 12 amino acids. The CDR3 protein is CASSQVNNEQFF. The CDR3 bases are TGTGCCAGCAGCCAAGTCAACAATGAGCAGTTCTTC. Combining the CDR3 with reference TRBV14 and TRBJ2-1 gives the whole variable domain EAGVTQFPSHSVIEKGQTVTLRCDPISGHDNLYWYRRVMGKEIKFLLHFVKESKQDESGMPNNRFLAERTGGTYSTLKVQPAELEDSGVYFCASSQVNNEQFFGPGTRLTVL.